This TCR beta chain emerged from a study of blood T cells in healthy people across ages. Findings of the study overall: There were more naive CD4+ cells and higher diversity in long-lived donors than in aged donors.

The germline V gene encodes CDR1 MNHEY and CDR2 SVGAGI. CDR3 length: 13 residues. The J segment lost 13 bases and the V segment lost 7 bases, leaving 12 bases of the junction unmatched. A second PCR of roughly 7 to 11 cycles used a sample-barcoded 5' primer and a J-beta primer mix. TCRdb redid the calling of the 5' RACE reads with MiXCR, one entry per CDR3 protein. The table has about 1.8 million distinct CDR3 sequences, about 50% seen once. Of note for this clonotype: The target antigen is unknown.

The chain is built from TRBV6-5 and TRBJ2-1; TRBD1 matches at 8 bases. The receptor comes from a middle-aged woman in good health. Specimen: blood. DNA for the CDR3: TGTGCCAGCACAAGGTCCGGGACAGGACAACAGTTCTTC. Translating gives CASTRSGTGQQFF.